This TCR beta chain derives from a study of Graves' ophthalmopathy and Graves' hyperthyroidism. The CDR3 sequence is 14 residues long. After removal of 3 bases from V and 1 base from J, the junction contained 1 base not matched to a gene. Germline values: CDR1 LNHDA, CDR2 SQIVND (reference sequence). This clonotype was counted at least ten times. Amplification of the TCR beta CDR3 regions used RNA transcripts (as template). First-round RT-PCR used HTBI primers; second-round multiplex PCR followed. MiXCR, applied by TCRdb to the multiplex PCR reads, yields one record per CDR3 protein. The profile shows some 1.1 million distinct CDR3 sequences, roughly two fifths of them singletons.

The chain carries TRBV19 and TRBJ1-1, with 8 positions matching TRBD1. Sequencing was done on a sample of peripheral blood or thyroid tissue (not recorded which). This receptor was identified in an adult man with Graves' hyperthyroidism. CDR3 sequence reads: CASSIQGANTEAFF. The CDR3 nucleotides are TGTGCCAGTAGTATCCAGGGGGCGAACACTGAAGCTTTCTTT.